One and the same sample provided the 30 T cell receptor beta chains below, sequenced in a study of T-cell reconstitution after alpha-beta-depleted transplantation in children. Preparing the TCRbeta library involved the use of unique molecular identifiers. TCRdb re-called the PCR reads through MiXCR, storing one row per CDR3 protein. The sample records approximately 590,000 distinct CDR3 sequences, 10% being singletons. Sequenced here: PBMCs from the stem cell graft donor, sampled from the stem cell graft. These TCRs come from a human donor who donated a stem cell graft to a child with acute myeloid leukemia.

There are a few counts of this clonotype. The rearrangement uses TRBV28 and TRBJ1-5; D remains ambiguous. Germline V lookup: CDR1 MDHEN, CDR2 SYDVKM. The CDR3 is 15 residues long. Deletions cut 2 bases from V and 4 bases from J, with 12 bases between. The CDR3 protein is CASSLLLDSNQPQHF. Written as DNA, the CDR3 is TGTGCCAGCAGTTTACTTTTGGACTCGAATCAGCCCCAGCATTTT.

The chain employs TRBV25-1 and TRBJ2-1; TRBD2 aligns across 8 bases. Germline V gives CDR1 MGHDK, CDR2 SYGVNS. With 3 bases clipped from V and 4 bases from J, the junction kept 5 bases outside the gene matches. There are 15 residues in the CDR3. This chain's CDR3 is CASSDPLAAYNEQFF. In DNA, the CDR3 is TGTGCCAGCAGTGACCCACTAGCGGCATACAATGAGCAGTTCTTC.

This clonotype counts as medium-sized. The CDR3 nucleotides are TGTGCCAGCAGCCGCCAGACTAGTGACACAGATACGCAGTATTTT. Residues: CASSRQTSDTDTQYF. The gene calls are TRBV7-9 and TRBJ2-3, with D maybe TRBD2 (6 bases). CDR1 SEHNR and CDR2 FQNEAQ come from the germline V gene (reference sequence). CDR3 size: 15 residues. The V gene lost 5 bases and the J gene lost 2 bases, with 14 bases spanning the gap.

There are many counts of this clonotype. This chain uses TRBV6-2 or TRBV6-3 with TRBJ2-5; 13 bases match TRBD2. The CDR3 has 18 amino acids. V was clipped by 2 bases and J by 0 bases; unmatched bases: 6. Germline V gene data show CDR1 as MNHEY and CDR2 as SVGEGT. As DNA, the CDR3 is TGTGCCAGCAGTTACCTAGGGACTAGCGGGACTGACCAAGAGACCCAGTACTTC. Protein sequence: CASSYLGTSGTDQETQYF.

The rearrangement links TRBV7-6 to TRBJ2-3; 16 bases line up with TRBD2. Trimming removed 0 bases from V and 5 bases from J; junction bases left unmatched: 5. This CDR3 region has 18 residues. The germline V gene encodes CDR1 SGHVS and CDR2 FNYEAQ. CDR3 amino acids: CASSLAPGLAGGGDTQYF. The CDR3 DNA reads TGTGCCAGCAGCTTAGCGCCGGGACTAGCGGGAGGGGGAGATACGCAGTATTTT. Full variable domain (missing parts from reference TRBV7-6 and TRBJ2-3): GAGVSQSPRYKVTKRGQDVALRCDPISGHVSLYWYRQALGQGPEFLTYFNYEAQQDKSGLPNDRFSAERPEGSISTLTIQRTEQRDSAMYRCASSLAPGLAGGGDTQYFGPGTRLTVL.

DNA for the CDR3: TGCGCCAGCAGCCCCTCCGGCGAGGACACCGGGGAGCTGTTTTTT. Translated: CASSPSGEDTGELFF. V gene TRBV5-1 combines with J gene TRBJ2-2; D unresolved. Germline CDR1 SGHRS, CDR2 YFSETQ. Trimming took off 4 bases at V and 3 bases at J, with 13 bases between the two ends. The CDR3 has 15 residues.

The sample holds many counts of this clonotype. The chain has TRBV12-3 or TRBV12-4 and TRBJ2-7; D is undetermined. The ends were cut back, 5 bases at V and 3 bases at J, with 8 bases in the middle. CDR3 size: 12 residues. This CDR3 is CASSPGIYEQYF. The CDR3 DNA reads TGTGCCAGCAGTCCCGGAATCTACGAGCAGTACTTC.

The CDR3: CASSQEWGPGEKLFF. CDR3 in DNA: TGTGCCAGCAGCCAAGAGTGGGGACCTGGGGAAAAACTGTTTTTT. The V call is TRBV4-2, the J call TRBJ1-4; tentatively, D is TRBD1 (5 bases). Trimming cost V 0 bases and J 8 bases, with 13 bases left between them. There are 15 residues in the CDR3. From germline, CDR1 is LGHNA and CDR2 YNFKEQ.

This clonotype showed up just a few times. J is TRBJ1-4 and V is TRBV6-5; D not resolved. Trimming removed 0 bases at V and 3 bases at J, with 11 bases between. CDR1 MNHEY and CDR2 SVGAGI come from the germline V gene. The CDR3 is 16 amino acids. CDR3 coding DNA: TGTGCCAGCAGTTACTCGTGGGAGCTTTCTAATGAAAAACTGTTTTTT. It translates to CASSYSWELSNEKLFF.

The chain combines TRBV29-1 with TRBJ2-1; D not resolved. This CDR3 is built from 15 residues. Between the trimmed V and J ends, which lost 5 bases and 5 bases, there was a span of 19 bases. Germline loops: CDR1 SQVTM, CDR2 ANQGSEA. This CDR3 is CSVSTPGRRDNEQFF. The DNA of the CDR3 is TGCAGCGTTTCAACCCCGGGCAGGAGAGACAATGAGCAGTTCTTC.

This chain joins TRBV20-1 and TRBJ2-3; 7 bases agree with TRBD2. V lost 7 bases to trimming and J lost 3 bases; unmatched junction nucleotides: 7. This CDR3 is built from 13 residues. Germline values: CDR1 DFQATT, CDR2 SNEGSKA (reference sequence). The CDR3 DNA is TGCAGTGGGTGGCGGGAGCGTACAGATACGCAGTATTTT. This gives the protein CSGWRERTDTQYF.

This clonotype was counted many times. J is TRBJ2-2 and V is TRBV29-1; the D is unclear. V lost 3 bases and J lost 5, with 13 bases in between. CDR3 length equals 14 residues. Per germline, CDR1 SQVTM and CDR2 ANQGSEA. The CDR3: CSVEVQPWTGELFF. The CDR3 bases are TGCAGCGTTGAGGTCCAGCCTTGGACCGGGGAGCTGTTTTTT.

This clonotype was recorded many times. This chain links TRBV4-3 with TRBJ2-1; unclear D gene. CDR3 length: 15 residues. V shed 1 base and J shed 5 bases, with 12 bases lying between them. CDR1 LGHNA and CDR2 YSLEER come from the germline V gene. CDR3 sequence: CASSQVGLSHNEQFF. The DNA of the CDR3 is TGCGCCAGCAGCCAAGTCGGGCTATCCCACAATGAGCAGTTCTTC.

This clonotype has more than one count but fewer than ten. The chain links TRBV30 to TRBJ1-2; D gene uncertain. Trimming took 0 bases from V and 2 from J, leaving 10 bases between them. The CDR3 has 14 amino acids. CDR1 and CDR2 (germline): GTSNPN, SVGIG (reference sequence). CDR3 nucleotides: TGTGCCTGGAGTGTACCTCCGGACAACTATGGCTACACCTTC. Protein sequence: CAWSVPPDNYGYTF.

The gene calls are TRBV6-1 and TRBJ2-7; TRBD1 might be the D (6 bases). CDR1 MNHNS and CDR2 SASEGT come from the germline V gene. The CDR3 is 14 residues long. The germline V and J ends were trimmed by 6 bases and 0 bases, with 12 bases remaining between them. CDR3 in amino acids: CASSLWTDSYEQYF. In DNA form, the CDR3 reads TGTGCCAGCAGCCTTTGGACAGACTCCTACGAGCAGTACTTC.

This clonotype was observed many times. The chain couples TRBV29-1 to TRBJ2-7; 10 bases are a match to TRBD1. The CDR3 totals 19 residues. Losses at the gene ends were 2 bases for V and 5 bases for J; bases not matched to a gene: 21. The germline V gene has CDR1 SQVTM and CDR2 ANQGSEA. The CDR3 loop is CSVEYNIRARGQGRDEQYF. In DNA, the CDR3 is TGCAGCGTTGAATATAATATTAGGGCCAGGGGACAGGGGAGGGACGAGCAGTACTTC.

The CDR3 protein is CASSFSRGPGELFF. In DNA form, the CDR3 reads TGTGCCAGCAGTTTTTCCAGGGGGCCCGGGGAGCTGTTTTTT. The V and J genes are TRBV25-1 and TRBJ2-2; 8 bases agree with TRBD1. The CDR3 contains 14 residues. With V trimmed by 5 bases and J by 6 bases, 5 bases remained unmatched. Germline CDR1 is MGHDK and CDR2 is SYGVNS.

This chain uses TRBV12-3 or TRBV12-4 with TRBJ2-2, with TRBD1 as a possible D gene (5 bases). V was cut by 3 bases and J by 6 bases, with 11 bases left in between. The CDR3 length is 14 residues. The DNA of the CDR3 is TGTGCCAGCAGTTTCAGGGTCCGTCCCGGGGAGCTGTTTTTT. This codes for CASSFRVRPGELFF.

This clonotype showed up many times. The CDR3 coding sequence is TGTGCCAGCAGTTCGATGGGGCAAAAAGACAATGAGCAGTTCTTC. Protein sequence: CASSSMGQKDNEQFF. The V gene is TRBV28, the J gene TRBJ2-1; a weak D match, TRBD1 (5 bases). Looked up from germline, CDR1 is MDHEN and CDR2 is SYDVKM. The CDR3 has 15 amino acids. Trimming cost V 4 bases and J 5 bases, with 15 bases left between them.

CDR3 sequence reads: CASSQEGSGENTEAFF. The CDR3 DNA reads as TGCGCCAGCAGCCAAGAGGGGTCGGGGGAGAACACTGAAGCTTTCTTT. The gene calls are TRBV4-3 and TRBJ1-1; D might be TRBD1 (5 bases). Germline V lookup: CDR1 LGHNA, CDR2 YSLEER. This CDR3 is built from 16 residues. Trimming pared 0 bases from V and 1 base from J, leaving 12 bases between.

This clonotype was picked up a small number of times. The chain combines TRBV28 with TRBJ1-1; perhaps TRBD1 as D (6 bases). Germline lookup yields CDR1 MDHEN and CDR2 SYDVKM. The CDR3 contains 15 residues. Trimming removed 1 base from V and 7 bases from J, with 16 bases in between. The CDR3 nucleotides are TGTGCCAGCAGTTTATTACAGGGCCGAACGAGTGAAGCTTTCTTT. Translating gives CASSLLQGRTSEAFF.

This clonotype showed up many times. V usage is TRBV9 and J usage is TRBJ2-3; D remains unclear. Trimming took 2 bases from V and 7 from J, leaving 11 bases between them. The CDR3 runs to 13 residues. The germline CDR1 and CDR2 sequences are SGDLS and YYNGEE. The CDR3 DNA sequence: TGTGCCAGCAGCGTGACGTCGGAGAATACGCAGTATTTT. This sequence encodes CASSVTSENTQYF.

The table lists this clonotype with a few counts. The chain combines TRBV29-1 with TRBJ1-1; the D is unclear. From germline, CDR1 is SQVTM and CDR2 ANQGSEA. There are 14 residues in the CDR3. V was cut by 4 bases and J by 1 base, with 13 bases left in between. CDR3 nucleotide sequence: TGCAGCGTTGCAGGCCTGGCGCCGAACACTGAAGCTTTCTTT. Residues: CSVAGLAPNTEAFF. Complete variable domain (other parts from reference TRBV29-1 and TRBJ1-1): SAVISQKPSRDICQRGTSLTIQCQVDSQVTMMFWYRQQPGQSLTLIATANQGSEATYESGFVIDKFPISRPNLTFSTLTVSNMSPEDSSIYLCSVAGLAPNTEAFFGQGTRLTVV.

This rearrangement joins TRBV20-1 to TRBJ2-2; TRBD1 matches 9 bases. The germline V gene has CDR1 DFQATT and CDR2 SNEGSKA (reference sequence). With 6 bases clipped from V and 8 bases from J, the junction kept 16 bases outside the gene matches. The CDR3 is 16 amino acids. CDR3 amino acids: CSAGKQGASIAGELFF. CDR3 DNA sequence: TGCAGTGCAGGGAAACAGGGGGCTAGTATTGCAGGGGAGCTGTTTTTT.

V usage is TRBV7-9 and J usage is TRBJ2-3, with 14 bases fitting TRBD2. This CDR3 is 17 amino acids long. V lost 2 bases and J lost 6; bases outside the gene matches: 7. CDR1 and CDR2 from the germline V gene are SEHNR and FQNEAQ (reference sequence). The DNA for the CDR3 is TGTGCCAGCAGCTTACCCGGGACTAGCGGGAGTGCGGATACGCAGTATTTT. It codes for CASSLPGTSGSADTQYF.

This clonotype was counted at least ten times. The chain combines TRBV28 with TRBJ2-1, with D perhaps TRBD1 or TRBD2 (6 bases each). Germline V CDR1 and CDR2: MDHEN, SYDVKM. The V end lost 6 bases, the J end lost 4 bases, and 16 bases lay between the germline ends. This CDR3 has 15 residues. CDR3 sequence reads: CASSFRGLVYNEQFF. DNA of the CDR3: TGTGCCAGCAGCTTCAGGGGACTCGTTTACAATGAGCAGTTCTTC.

The chain recombines TRBV7-2 with TRBJ2-4; perhaps TRBD1 as D (6 bases). Between the trimmed V and J ends, which lost 5 bases and 6 bases, there was a span of 17 bases. The CDR3 has 15 amino acids. Germline CDR1 SGHTA, CDR2 FQGNSA. Here the CDR3 reads CASSRRGQDSNIQYF. DNA for the CDR3: TGTGCCAGCAGCCGCAGGGGCCAAGATTCAAACATTCAGTACTTC. The whole variable domain, filled in from reference TRBV7-2 and TRBJ2-4, reads GAGVSQSPSNKVTEKGKDVELRCDPISGHTALYWYRQSLGQGLEFLIYFQGNSAPDKSGLPSDRFSAERTGGSVSTLTIQRTQQEDSAVYLCASSRRGQDSNIQYFGAGTRLSVL.

This sequence joins TRBV5-6 and TRBJ2-3; D is perhaps TRBD1 (6 bases). The CDR3 has 15 residues. Trimming left V 3 bases short and J 2 bases short, with 13 bases between. Looked up from germline, CDR1 is SGHDT and CDR2 is YYEEEE. The CDR3 protein is CASSSYREHTDTQYF. Here the CDR3 DNA reads TGTGCCAGCAGCTCTTACAGGGAACACACAGATACGCAGTATTTT.

The CDR3 DNA is TGTGCCAGCAGCGTAGACGGGAACCCCACAGATACGCAGTATTTT. Its translation is CASSVDGNPTDTQYF. The chain carries TRBV9 and TRBJ2-3; a weak D match, TRBD2 (5 bases). V lost 0 bases, J lost 2 bases, and 10 bases lay in between. This CDR3 has 15 residues. Germline V lookup: CDR1 SGDLS, CDR2 YYNGEE.

The rearrangement joins TRBV9 to TRBJ2-4; D assignment may be TRBD1 or TRBD2 (5 bases each). CDR3 length: 16 residues. CDR1 SGDLS and CDR2 YYNGEE come from the germline V gene. V dropped 3 bases and J dropped 0 bases, with 13 bases sitting between them. CDR3 sequence (DNA): TGTGCCAGCAGCGCCTGGGACCAAGGAGCCAAAAACATTCAGTACTTC. Translating it yields CASSAWDQGAKNIQYF.